This TCR beta chain was identified in a study of cytomegalovirus exposure and HLA in healthy donors. Study-level background: Researchers previously reported finding some 110 million unique TCR beta sequences from roughly 180 million T cells. Study-wide results and caveats: Some public TCRs appeared in many individuals, while most sequences were rare.

This CDR3 has 16 residues. CDR1 MDHEN and CDR2 SYDVKM come from the germline V gene. Trimming took 5 bases from V and 7 from J; bases not matched to a gene: 12. The primer mix had 60 Vbeta and 13 Jbeta primers. Sequencing was performed with immunoSEQ multiplex PCR; in TCRdb, only in-frame clones are kept and a portion is missing. The sample has some 41,000 clones, and its top ten clones hold 6% to 6.5%. A word on this clone: Its matching antigen is unknown.

This receptor was identified in a man aged 25 to 40 in good health and CMV-seronegative. The gene calls are TRBV28 and TRBJ2-4; 9 bases align to TRBD1. Sequencing was carried out using PBMCs. The CDR3 region has the DNA TGTGCCAGCAGTGACCCCGGGACAGGGAAGAGGAACATTCAGTACTTC. Translated, it gives CASSDPGTGKRNIQYF. Looking up the rest from reference TRBV28 and TRBJ2-4 gives the full variable domain: DVKVTQSSRYLVKRTGEKVFLECVQDMDHENMFWYRQDPGLGLRLIYFSYDVKMKEKGDIPEGYSVSREKKERFSLILESASTNQTSMYLCASSDPGTGKRNIQYFGAGTRLSVL.